This TCR beta chain was identified during a study of molecular identifiers for immune sequencing clone quantification (dated by TCRdb to between 2017 and 2018). With regard to the full study: For a replicate experiment, RNA from roughly 18,000 or 92,000 naive CD8 T cells was divided into five aliquots, and four of the five aliquots were sequenced. The study was a methods study using CD8 T cells to benchmark molecular-identifier clustering-based TCR repertoire sequencing (MIDCIRS) and TCR RNA copy counting. Beyond this particular receptor, the publication reports: Spiked-in Jurkat TCR RNA equivalent to a single cell was reported to be detectable even among approximately 900,000 naive CD8 T cells. When barcode sub-clustering was left out, chimeric consensus sequences inflated TCR diversity, with chimeras reaching as high as 47%. Around 2.8 recovered TCR RNA copies per cell were obtained by modeling, versus about ten by digital PCR, implying a capture efficiency of 25% to 30%. Spiked-in Jurkat TCR RNA (around nine copies' worth), which is not part of the donor repertoire, was contained in the naive libraries. Highly expanded clone sizes could be underestimated if identical TCR molecules share a barcode. In CMV-specific effector cells, over 97% of molecules were held by clones above 20 RNA copies, whereas under 1% of molecules were held by such clones in naive cells.

Naive CD8 T cell libraries were made from approximately 20,000 to 1,000,000 sorted cells using 10%, 30% or 50% of purified RNA. On a BD FACSAria II, naive CD8 T cells were FACS-sorted as CD8+CD4-CCR7+CD45RA+ and collected into RLT Plus buffer. To test detection sensitivity, Jurkat RNA equivalent to ten TCR copies was spiked into samples of roughly 20,000-1,100,000 naive CD8 T cells. CD8 T cells were enriched using RosetteSep CD8+ T Cell Enrichment Cocktail and Ficoll-Paque, and the enriched cells then underwent ACK red cell lysis. Library construction relied on PCR. The run used a NextSeq 500. Bulk TCR libraries were prepared as previously described, using TCR primers listed in Table S5. The Qiagen AllPrep DNA/RNA kit was used to purify total RNA. Before analysis, reads from multiple sequencing runs of one library were combined. Regarding the original processing steps: Reads were retained only if their TCR constant sequence matched exactly, and those retained reads were trimmed to 150 nt and grouped according to their 12-nt molecular barcodes. Reads in each barcode group were sub-clustered using a 15% Levenshtein threshold, and a quality-weighted consensus sequence was built for each RNA molecule. Non-functional sequences were excluded, and lower-count sequences lying one edit away from another sequence were also excluded. Based on a fit of two negative binomial distributions, barcode sub-clusters having less than 20% of the maximum read count were discarded. The public reads were quality trimmed at Q25 with fastp and then assembled into clones with MiXCR by TCRdb, keeping productive beta chains. Rows matching on CDR3 protein sequence are summarized as one entry with the most common DNA and genes. These V and J calls derive from TCRdb rather than the authors' analysis. Recorded for this sample are hundreds of thousands of distinct CDR3 sequences; about 25% of them occurred a single time. Clones ranked in the top ten supply 0.78% of the sample.

V is clipped by 2 bases and J by 4 bases, and the sequence between their germline boundaries is 14 bases long. Sequences MNHEY (CDR1) and SVGAGI (CDR2) are obtained from the germline V gene. The CDR3, from cysteine to phenylalanine, totals 15 residues. Just CDR3 DNA is preserved here, 45 bases in frame from base 1. Many counts were recorded for this clonotype. No cognate antigen has been identified for it. No much larger clonotype is one base removed from it; base qualities were not supplied. The rearranged chain carries TRBV6-5 and TRBJ2-5; a tentative D match to TRBD1 spans 5 bases. The source of this sequence is a human donor in good health. Some libraries in this study had Jurkat cell RNA spiked in. The source material was naive CD8+ T cells from blood, with Jurkat cell RNA spiked in. The cell subset or site label corresponds to: FACS-sorted CD8+CD4-CCR7+CD45RA+ naive T cells. CDR3 protein: CASSYAPPGLETQYF. The nucleotide sequence reads as follows: TGTGCCAGCAGTTACGCCCCACCAGGGTTAGAGACCCAGTACTTC.